The 9 T cell receptor beta chains listed next were all sequenced from one sample in a study of control samples from healthy donors and cancer patients. Assay: immunoSEQ multiplex PCR; the TCRdb copy retains only in-frame clones and omits some. The profile shows around 71,000 clones, 90% of them singletons. Sequencing was carried out using PBMCs. Receptors originate from a woman between 50 and 59 years old with colorectal cancer.

The V and J genes are TRBV4-2 and TRBJ2-6; TRBD2 is a possible D gene (5 bases). Germline CDR1 LGHNA, CDR2 YNFKEQ. Trimming shortened V by 1 base and J by 1 base, and 11 bases separated the two germline ends. The CDR3 contains 17 residues. The CDR3 nucleotides read TGTGCCAGCAGCCAAGCGCGGGCAACTTCTGGGGCCAACGTCCTGACTTTC. It is translated as CASSQARATSGANVLTF.

The rearrangement joins TRBV11-2 to TRBJ1-1; no clear D. Trimming cost V 2 bases and J 1 base, with 5 bases left between them. CDR1 and CDR2 from the germline V gene are SGHAT and FQNNGV. The CDR3 spans 13 residues. CDR3 DNA sequence: TGTGCCAGCAGCTTATCGGCGAACACTGAAGCTTTCTTT. Protein sequence: CASSLSANTEAFF.

The chain employs TRBV15 and TRBJ1-1; TRBD1 matches at 10 bases. V lost 7 bases to trimming and J lost 0 bases; unmatched junction nucleotides: 5. Germline loops: CDR1 LNHNV, CDR2 YYDKDF (reference sequence). The CDR3 length is 15 residues. The CDR3 is CATTRDRGMNTEAFF. CDR3 nucleotide sequence: TGTGCCACCACCCGGGACAGGGGCATGAACACTGAAGCTTTCTTT.

This chain uses TRBV29-1 with TRBJ2-7; 7 bases fit TRBD1. The CDR3 contains 14 residues. Germline values: CDR1 SQVTM, CDR2 ANQGSEA. The J segment lost 3 bases and the V segment lost 6 bases, leaving 11 bases of the junction unmatched. CDR3 nucleotides: TGCAGCGTGCGGGCCAAGACAGGGAGCTACGAGCAGTACTTC. Translation: CSVRAKTGSYEQYF.

This chain connects TRBV18 to TRBJ1-5; D is undetermined. V was trimmed by 2 bases and J by 6 bases, leaving 17 bases between them. Germline V gene sequence: CDR1 KGHSH, CDR2 LQKENI. The CDR3 has 16 residues. CDR3 amino acids: CASSPSAVLRPQPQHF. The CDR3 DNA reads as TGTGCCAGCTCACCATCTGCGGTATTAAGGCCTCAGCCCCAGCATTTT.

V is TRBV11-2 and J is TRBJ1-2, with no clear D. The length of the CDR3 is 14 residues. V lost 4 bases and J lost 6, with 15 bases in between. Per the germline V gene, CDR1 is SGHAT and CDR2 is FQNNGV. As DNA, the CDR3 is TGTGCCAGCAGCTCCGACGGAAGATCTGATGGCTACACCTTC. Translation gives CASSSDGRSDGYTF.

The V call is TRBV2, the J call TRBJ1-1; D perhaps matches TRBD1 (6 bases). Trimming cost V 6 bases and J 1 base, with 12 bases left between them. The CDR3 is 14 residues long. CDR1 is SNHLY, CDR2 FYNNEI, per germline. The CDR3 loop is CASRRRGSNTEAFF. DNA of the CDR3: TGTGCCAGCAGGCGCAGGGGTTCGAACACTGAAGCTTTCTTT.

The gene calls are TRBV11-3 and TRBJ2-7; TRBD2 matches 7 bases. V lost 2 bases and J lost 3; bases outside the gene matches: 1. This CDR3 contains 13 residues. From germline, CDR1 is SGHNT and CDR2 YENEEA. For the CDR3, the DNA is TGTGCCAGCAGCTTAAGGGAGGGCTACGAGCAGTACTTC. Its protein product is CASSLREGYEQYF.

J is TRBJ2-3 and V is TRBV7-6; 12 positions agree with TRBD2. V shed 5 bases and J 5 bases; nucleotides not matched to a gene: 8. The CDR3 consists of 16 residues. Germline values: CDR1 SGHVS, CDR2 FNYEAQ. CDR3 protein: CASSASGRAFKDTQYF. CDR3 nucleotide sequence: TGTGCCAGCAGCGCTAGCGGGAGGGCCTTTAAAGATACGCAGTATTTT.